The clone carrying this T cell receptor beta chain turned up a few times. Antigen: not known. V dropped 5 bases and J dropped 7; count of bases not matched to a gene: 11. The CDR3 is made up of 14 amino acids. Germline V gene lookup returns CDR1 SGHNT and CDR2 YYREEE (reference sequence). The healthy control group was made up of blood donors, who had a median age of about 54 years (range about 20-80) and were 55% female. The data were obtained in a study of somatic mutations in cytotoxic T cells in rheumatoid arthritis. The study's findings and limits: The study found no significant difference in CD8+ T-cell clonality between rheumatoid arthritis patients and age-matched healthy controls. Greater age accompanied higher CD8+ clonality in rheumatoid arthritis patients, a pattern that was absent in healthy controls. About an eighth of the roughly 60 patients had a largest CD8+ clone above 20% of CD8+ cells.

Assay used: immunoSEQ multiplex PCR; TCRdb lists only in-frame clones, some missing. Among over 6,500 clones, 70% were seen once, and the ten largest hold 42%. The sample was CD8+ T cells sorted from blood. The clonotype comes from a man in his forties in good health. The V gene is TRBV5-4, the J gene TRBJ2-5, with 7 positions matching TRBD2. CDR3 in DNA: TGTGCCAGCAGGGAACGAGGCGGGGAGGGGACCCAGTACTTC. Protein product: CASRERGGEGTQYF.